This paragraph covers one TCR beta chain sequence. Its antigen is undetermined. The data originate from a study of T cell responses to AZD1222 COVID-19 vaccine. The method was immunoSEQ multiplex PCR; TCRdb's version includes in-frame clones alone and lacks a portion of them. The sample records tens of thousands of clones, more than 60% being singletons. CDR1 is SQVTM, CDR2 ANQGSEA, per germline. CDR3 length equals 14 residues. Trimming removed 0 bases at V and 2 bases at J, with 11 bases between. Study-wide findings and caveats: Only six or seven AZD1222 recipients tested seropositive at baseline. CD4 TCRs covered the whole spike, strongest at regions 160-218 and 743-854. Repertoires were sampled only after the peak T cell response. Donors were mostly white British, more females; clonal diversity possibly underestimated.

Sequencing was performed on peripheral blood, taken on day 0 of MenACWY control vaccination. The rearrangement links TRBV29-1 to TRBJ2-7; no clear D. The sequence was obtained from an adult in good health. The CDR3 reads CSVEERGRAYEQYF. CDR3 DNA: TGCAGCGTTGAAGAAAGAGGCAGAGCCTACGAGCAGTACTTC.